This TCR beta chain was found in a study of cytomegalovirus exposure and HLA in healthy donors. Germline V gene data show CDR1 as MGHRA and CDR2 as YSYEKL. CDR3 size: 15 residues. This clone was counted once. The antigen is undetermined. Study-wide results and limits: Evidence from a later analysis indicated that most CMV-associated TCR beta chains looked HLA-restricted. It is likely that the observed cluster of highly shared sequence variants was a sequencing artifact. According to an earlier analysis, most TCR beta V segments yielded productive rearrangements about 90% or about 30% of the time. In a later analysis, several top co-occurrence clusters appeared linked to parvovirus B19, influenza, CMV and Epstein-Barr virus.

60 Vbeta and 13 Jbeta primers were used in PCR. The data were produced by immunoSEQ multiplex PCR, yet TCRdb's version contains in-frame clones alone and is incomplete. The sample consists of around 190,000 clones, over 75% of them appearing once. Material: PBMCs. This TCR was sampled from a woman in her twenties or thirties in good health and CMV-seronegative. The J gene is TRBJ2-5, the V gene TRBV4-1; TRBD1 matches 10 bases. The better agreement between TRBJ2-7 and the DNA end casts doubt on the J call. The CDR3 DNA follows: TGCGCCAGCAGCGACCCCGGGACAGGGGCAAACGAGCAGTACTTC. It translates to CASSDPGTGANEQYF.